This T cell receptor beta chain derives from a study of identical twins. Study results and caveats: Conclusions leaned on cross-sectional statistical analysis and did not track the same donors over time.

This clonotype was observed at least ten times. The antigen is undetermined. Using its own MiXCR run on the 5' RACE reads, TCRdb lists one record per CDR3 protein. Of approximately 600,000 distinct CDR3 sequences listed, 7.1% are singletons. V lost 7 bases to trimming and J lost 2 bases, with 12 bases between them. The CDR3 consists of 14 residues. These data also featured in a second study, about yellow fever vaccine responses in identical twins.

The sample taken for sequencing was PBMCs. The sequence was obtained from a woman aged 18 to 35 in good health. The V and J genes are TRBV12-3 or TRBV12-4 and TRBJ1-5; D is undetermined. CDR3 loop: CASTFSGGNQPQHF. The CDR3 DNA follows: TGTGCCAGCACCTTCTCTGGGGGCAATCAGCCCCAGCATTTT.